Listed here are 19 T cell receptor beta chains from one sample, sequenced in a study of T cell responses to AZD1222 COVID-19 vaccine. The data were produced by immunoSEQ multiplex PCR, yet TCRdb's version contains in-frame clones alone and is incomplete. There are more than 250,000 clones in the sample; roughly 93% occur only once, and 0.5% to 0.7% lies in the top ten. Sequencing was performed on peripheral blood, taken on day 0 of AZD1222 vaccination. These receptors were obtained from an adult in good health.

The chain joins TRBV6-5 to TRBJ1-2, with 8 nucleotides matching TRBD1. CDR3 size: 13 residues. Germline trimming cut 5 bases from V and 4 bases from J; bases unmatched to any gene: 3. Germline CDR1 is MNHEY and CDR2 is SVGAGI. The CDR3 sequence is CASSPGQVYGYTF. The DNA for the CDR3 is TGTGCCAGCAGTCCGGGACAGGTCTATGGCTACACCTTC.

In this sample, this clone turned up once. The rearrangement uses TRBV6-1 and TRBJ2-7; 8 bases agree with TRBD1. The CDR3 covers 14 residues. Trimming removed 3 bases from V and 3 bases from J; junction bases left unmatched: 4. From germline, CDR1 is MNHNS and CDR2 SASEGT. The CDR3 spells CASSEWTGFYEQYF. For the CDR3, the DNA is TGTGCCAGCAGTGAGTGGACAGGGTTCTACGAGCAGTACTTC.

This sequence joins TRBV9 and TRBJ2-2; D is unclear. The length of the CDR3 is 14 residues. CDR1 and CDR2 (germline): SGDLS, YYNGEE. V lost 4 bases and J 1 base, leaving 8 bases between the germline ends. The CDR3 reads CASSTTGNTGELFF. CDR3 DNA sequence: TGTGCCAGCAGCACGACTGGGAACACCGGGGAGCTGTTTTTT. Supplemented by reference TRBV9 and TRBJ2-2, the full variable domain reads DSGVTQTPKHLITATGQRVTLRCSPRSGDLSVYWYQQSLDQGLQFLIQYYNGEERAKGNILERFSAQQFPDLHSELNLSSLELGDSALYFCASSTTGNTGELFFGEGSRLTVL.

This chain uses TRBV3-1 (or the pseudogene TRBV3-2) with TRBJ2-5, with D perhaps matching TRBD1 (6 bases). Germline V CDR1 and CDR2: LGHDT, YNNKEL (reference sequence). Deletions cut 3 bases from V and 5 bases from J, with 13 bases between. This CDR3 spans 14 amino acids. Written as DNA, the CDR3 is TGTGCCAGCAGCCAGGGGGCTACTCGGGAGACCCAGTACTTC. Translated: CASSQGATRETQYF.

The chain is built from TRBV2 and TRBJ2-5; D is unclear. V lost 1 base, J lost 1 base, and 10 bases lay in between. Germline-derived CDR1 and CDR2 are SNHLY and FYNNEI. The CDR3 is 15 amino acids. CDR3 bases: TGTGCCAGCAGTGAAGGGGCTCTGACCCAAGAGACCCAGTACTTC. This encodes CASSEGALTQETQYF.

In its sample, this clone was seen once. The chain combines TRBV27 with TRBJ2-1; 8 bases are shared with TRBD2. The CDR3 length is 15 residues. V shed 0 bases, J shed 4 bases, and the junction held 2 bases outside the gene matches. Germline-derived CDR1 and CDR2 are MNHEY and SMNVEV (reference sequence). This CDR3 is CASSLSSSGYNEQFF. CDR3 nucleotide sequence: TGTGCCAGCAGTTTATCCTCTAGCGGGTACAATGAGCAGTTCTTC.

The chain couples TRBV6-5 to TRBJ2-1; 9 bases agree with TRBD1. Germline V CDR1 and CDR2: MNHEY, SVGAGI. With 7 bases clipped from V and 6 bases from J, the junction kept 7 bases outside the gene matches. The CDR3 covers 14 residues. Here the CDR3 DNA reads TGTGCCAGCATTGCGACAGGGGGGGGCAATGAGCAGTTCTTC. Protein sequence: CASIATGGGNEQFF.

Written as DNA, the CDR3 is TGTGCCAGCAGTTCCCTCAGGGAGGGCCTCAATGAGCAGTTCTTC. It encodes CASSSLREGLNEQFF. The V and J genes are TRBV28 and TRBJ2-1; 7 positions match TRBD2. From germline, CDR1 is MDHEN and CDR2 SYDVKM. The V gene end was trimmed by 4 bases and the J gene end by 6 bases; junction bases not matched to a gene: 9. The CDR3 has 15 amino acids.

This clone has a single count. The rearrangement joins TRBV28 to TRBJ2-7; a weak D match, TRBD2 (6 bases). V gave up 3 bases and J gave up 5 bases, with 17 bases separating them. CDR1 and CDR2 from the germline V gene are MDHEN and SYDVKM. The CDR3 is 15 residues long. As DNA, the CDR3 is TGTGCCAGCAGTTTGGGGGGAACATACTATGACGAGCAGTACTTC. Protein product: CASSLGGTYYDEQYF.

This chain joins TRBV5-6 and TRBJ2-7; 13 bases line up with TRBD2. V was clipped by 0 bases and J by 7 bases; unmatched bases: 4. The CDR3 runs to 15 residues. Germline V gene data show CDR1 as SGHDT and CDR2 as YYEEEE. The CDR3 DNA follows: TGTGCCAGCAGCTTGGGACTAGCGGGAGGAGGGGAGCAGTACTTC. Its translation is CASSLGLAGGGEQYF.

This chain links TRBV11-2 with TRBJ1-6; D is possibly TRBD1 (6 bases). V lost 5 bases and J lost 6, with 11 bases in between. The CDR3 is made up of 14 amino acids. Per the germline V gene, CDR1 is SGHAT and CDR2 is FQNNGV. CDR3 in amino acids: CASSPGGSNSPLHF. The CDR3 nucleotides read TGTGCCAGCAGCCCCGGGGGCTCTAATTCACCCCTCCACTTT.

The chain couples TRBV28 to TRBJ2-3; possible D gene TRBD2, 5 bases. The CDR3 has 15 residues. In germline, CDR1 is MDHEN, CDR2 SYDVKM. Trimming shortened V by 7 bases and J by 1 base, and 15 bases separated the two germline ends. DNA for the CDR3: TGTGCCAGCACAAGTCCGGGAAGAGGCACAGATACGCAGTATTTT. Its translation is CASTSPGRGTDTQYF.

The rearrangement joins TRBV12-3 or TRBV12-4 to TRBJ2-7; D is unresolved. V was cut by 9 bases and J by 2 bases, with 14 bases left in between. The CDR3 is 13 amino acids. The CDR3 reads CASTPDGPYEQYF. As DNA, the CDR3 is TGTGCCAGTACTCCGGACGGGCCCTACGAGCAGTACTTC.

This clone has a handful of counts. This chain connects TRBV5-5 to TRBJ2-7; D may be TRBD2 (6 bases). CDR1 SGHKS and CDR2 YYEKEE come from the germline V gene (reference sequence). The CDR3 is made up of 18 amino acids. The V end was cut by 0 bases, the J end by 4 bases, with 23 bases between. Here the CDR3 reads CASSLAPSWGAGRYEQYF. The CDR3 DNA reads TGTGCCAGCAGCTTGGCCCCCTCTTGGGGTGCAGGGAGGTACGAGCAGTACTTC. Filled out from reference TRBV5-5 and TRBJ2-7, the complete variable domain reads DAGVTQSPTHLIKTRGQQVTLRCSPISGHKSVSWYQQVLGQGPQFIFQYYEKEERGRGNFPDRFSARQFPNYSSELNVNALLLGDSALYLCASSLAPSWGAGRYEQYFGPGTRLTVT.

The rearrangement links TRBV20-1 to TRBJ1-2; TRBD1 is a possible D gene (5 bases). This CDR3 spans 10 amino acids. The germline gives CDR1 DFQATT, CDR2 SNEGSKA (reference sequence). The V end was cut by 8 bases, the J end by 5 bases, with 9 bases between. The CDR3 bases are TGCAGTTATGACAGTTATGGCTACACCTTC. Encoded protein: CSYDSYGYTF.

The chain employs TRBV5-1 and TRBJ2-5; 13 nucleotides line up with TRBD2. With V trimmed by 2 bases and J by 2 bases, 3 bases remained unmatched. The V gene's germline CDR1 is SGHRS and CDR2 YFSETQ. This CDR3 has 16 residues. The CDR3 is CASSLGTSGTQETQYF. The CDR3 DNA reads TGCGCCAGCAGCTTAGGGACTAGCGGGACTCAAGAGACCCAGTACTTC.

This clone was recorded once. The CDR3 loop reads CASAPGASGGYEQYF. Written as DNA, the CDR3 is TGTGCCAGCGCCCCGGGGGCTAGCGGGGGTTACGAGCAGTACTTC. The chain couples TRBV9 to TRBJ2-7, with 10 bases identical to TRBD2. V dropped 7 bases and J dropped 4; count of bases not matched to a gene: 11. CDR3 length equals 15 residues. CDR1 and CDR2 (germline): SGDLS, YYNGEE. The complete variable domain, with remaining parts taken from reference TRBV9 and TRBJ2-7, reads DSGVTQTPKHLITATGQRVTLRCSPRSGDLSVYWYQQSLDQGLQFLIQYYNGEERAKGNILERFSAQQFPDLHSELNLSSLELGDSALYFCASAPGASGGYEQYFGPGTRLTVT.

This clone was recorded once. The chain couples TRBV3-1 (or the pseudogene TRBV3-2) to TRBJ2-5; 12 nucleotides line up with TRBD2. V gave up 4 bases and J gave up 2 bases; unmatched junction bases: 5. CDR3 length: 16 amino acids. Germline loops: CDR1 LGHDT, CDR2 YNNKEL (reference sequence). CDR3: CASSLILAGGQETQYF. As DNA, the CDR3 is TGTGCCAGCAGCCTTATCCTAGCGGGGGGGCAAGAGACCCAGTACTTC.

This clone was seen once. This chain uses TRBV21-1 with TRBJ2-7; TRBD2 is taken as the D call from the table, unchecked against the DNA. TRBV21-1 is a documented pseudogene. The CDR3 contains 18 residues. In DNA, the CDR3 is TGTGCCAGCAGCAATTCTGCCCCCCCCGGGGAGGGAAGCGTCGAGCAGTACTTC. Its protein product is CASSNSAPPGEGSVEQYF.